The sample holds many counts of the clone carrying this TCR beta chain. This record comes from a study of spatial heterogeneity in lung cancer. Study information: Sequencing consistently turned up more beta-chain sequences than alpha-chain sequences.

The CDR3 is made up of 11 amino acids. Germline assignment: CDR1 SQVTM and CDR2 ANQGSEA. V lost 5 bases and J lost 5, with 10 bases in between. The presence of a unique molecular identifier marked each TCR cDNA molecule. TCRdb used MiXCR to reprocess the 5' RACE reads, holding one entry per CDR3 protein. The data hold 43,000 or so distinct CDR3 sequences, with approximately 6.8% observed a single time. The time point denotes: sample taken at primary tumor resection. Unsorted whole RNA samples from tumor, nontumor lung or frozen PBMC were sequenced. The chain carries TRBV29-1 and TRBJ2-7, with a tentative D call TRBD1 (6 bases). This sample comprised PBMCs, obtained at surgery. The receptor comes from a female donor with early-stage non-small cell lung cancer. The CDR3 here is CSVRQVDEQYF. The CDR3 nucleotides are TGCAGCGTTAGACAGGTTGACGAGCAGTACTTC.